What follows are 11 T cell receptor beta chains derived from one specimen sequenced in a study of OX40 agonist ivuxolimab in advanced cancers. The table came from immunoSEQ multiplex PCR; TCRdb's copy has only in-frame clones and leaves some out. The table lists around 80,000 clones, over 85% of them singletons. The sample here was CD4+ or CD8+ T cells sorted from blood, taken in a trial of the OX40 agonist ivuxolimab. These receptors were obtained from an adult with an advanced solid tumor such as melanoma, head and neck, liver or kidney cancer.

CDR3 sequence: CASSEAPLDTIYF. CDR3 nucleotide sequence: TGTGCCAGCAGTGAAGCCCCCTTAGACACCATATATTTT. This sequence joins TRBV6-5 and TRBJ1-3; no clear D gene. This CDR3 is 13 amino acids long. Germline V gives CDR1 MNHEY, CDR2 SVGAGI. Trimming took 5 bases from V and 8 from J, leaving 13 bases between them.

The chain uses TRBV27 and TRBJ1-1, with 10 bases lining up with TRBD1. V trimming: 7 bases; J trimming: 0 bases; junction bases outside the gene matches: 8. Germline V gene lookup returns CDR1 MNHEY and CDR2 SMNVEV (reference sequence). There are 16 residues in the CDR3. CDR3 sequence (DNA): TGTGCCAGCAAACCCGGGACAGGGGCCCTGAACACTGAAGCTTTCTTT. The encoded protein is CASKPGTGALNTEAFF.

The chain couples TRBV2 to TRBJ1-4, with 10 bases lining up with TRBD1. CDR3 size: 15 residues. CDR1 is SNHLY, CDR2 FYNNEI, per germline. V was pared by 2 bases and J by 8 bases, with 5 bases of the junction left unmatched. Here the CDR3 reads CASSEYGTGVEKLFF. The DNA for the CDR3 is TGTGCCAGCAGTGAATATGGGACAGGGGTCGAAAAACTGTTTTTT.

The gene calls are TRBV6-6 and TRBJ2-5; 7 nucleotides line up with TRBD2. Unmatched junction bases numbered 9, after V lost 1 base and J lost 4 bases. This CDR3 has 16 residues. CDR1 and CDR2 (germline): MNHNY, SVGAGI (reference sequence). CDR3 DNA: TGTGCCAGCAGTTACTTGGGGGGGGGTCCAGGAGAGACCCAGTACTTC. This encodes CASSYLGGGPGETQYF.

DNA of the CDR3: TGTGCCAGCAGCTTGGACGGGACAGCCAAAAACATTCAGTACTTC. Protein: CASSLDGTAKNIQYF. The chain is built from TRBV5-4 and TRBJ2-4; either TRBD1 or TRBD2 may supply D (5 bases each). Trimming removed 0 bases from V and 0 bases from J, with 7 bases in between. This CDR3 region has 15 residues. Germline CDR1 is SGHNT and CDR2 is YYREEE (reference sequence).

J is TRBJ2-7 and V is TRBV14; D not certain. The germline V and J ends were trimmed by 3 bases and 3 bases, with 18 bases remaining between them. There are 16 residues in the CDR3. Germline-derived CDR1 and CDR2 are SGHDN and FVKESK. The CDR3 DNA sequence: TGTGCCAGCAGCCAGGCTTTGAGTAGCTGGAACTACGAGCAGTACTTC. Translating gives CASSQALSSWNYEQYF.

The V gene is TRBV27, the J gene TRBJ2-5; D could derive from TRBD1 or TRBD2 (5 bases each). The CDR3 extends over 15 amino acids. V lost 2 bases and J 5 bases, leaving 15 bases between the germline ends. From germline, CDR1 is MNHEY and CDR2 SMNVEV (reference sequence). The CDR3, as DNA: TGTGCCAGCAGTTTACTTGGGACCGCGGCGGAGACCCAGTACTTC. It specifies CASSLLGTAAETQYF.

Comments on this clone: Other DNA sequences within the sample encode an identical CDR3. The rearrangement joins TRBV15 to TRBJ1-1, with D unresolved. CDR1 and CDR2 from the germline V gene are LNHNV and YYDKDF (reference sequence). Trimming cost V 5 bases and J 8 bases, with 15 bases left between them. There are 13 residues in the CDR3. CDR3 in DNA: TGTGCCACCAGCGGCGGACCGCCGGCCGAAGCTTTCTTT. This encodes CATSGGPPAEAFF.

This chain uses TRBV9 with TRBJ1-6; 7 bases agree with TRBD1. After removal of 3 bases from V and 6 bases from J, the junction contained 9 bases not matched to a gene. The V gene's germline CDR1 is SGDLS and CDR2 YYNGEE. The CDR3 loop spans 16 amino acids. For the CDR3, the DNA is TGTGCCAGCAGCGGACCTAACAGGGGCTCTAATTCACCCCTCCACTTT. Translated: CASSGPNRGSNSPLHF.

V gene TRBV7-9 combines with J gene TRBJ2-5; D uncertain. Trimming cost V 7 bases and J 4 bases, with 7 bases left between them. CDR1 and CDR2 from the germline V gene are SEHNR and FQNEAQ (reference sequence). The CDR3 is 11 residues long. The CDR3 loop reads CASNVLETQYF. As DNA, the CDR3 is TGTGCCAGCAACGTACTAGAGACCCAGTACTTC.

The rearrangement uses TRBV7-6 and TRBJ1-6, with 8 bases matching TRBD1. This CDR3 is built from 14 residues. CDR1 is SGHVS, CDR2 FNYEAQ, per germline. V lost 7 bases, J lost 11 bases, and 10 bases stayed unmatched. The CDR3 loop reads CASTVGTGGAPLHF. The CDR3 region has the DNA TGTGCCAGCACCGTGGGTACAGGGGGGGCACCCCTCCACTTT.